This entry describes one T cell receptor (beta chain). Its antigen is not identified. Time point here: newly diagnosed GD, antithyroid drugs for less than 3 months. From PBMCs, RNA was extracted and then used to make the TCR library. Into tubes containing EDTA, approximately 9 milliliters of peripheral blood were drawn. According to the study, TCR beta libraries were built with iRepertoire HTBI primers and CDR3-region Arm-PCR. MiXCR, run by TCRdb on the multiplex PCR reads, gives a single entry per CDR3 protein. The data hold 300,000 to 400,000 distinct CDR3 sequences, with less than 20% observed a single time. J was trimmed by 3 bases and V by 5 bases; bases with no gene match: 6. This CDR3 contains 14 residues. The germline V gene encodes CDR1 MNHEY and CDR2 SVGEGT. This entry belongs to a study of regulatory T cells in long-lasting Graves disease. In the study overall: Under 3 months of antithyroid drugs had been taken by newly diagnosed Graves' patients.

Study observations and caveats: In persistent patients, shared public clonotypes (over 2,500) outnumbered those in new patients (roughly 1,000). Persistent cases of Graves' showed reduced TCR diversity relative to newly diagnosed patients.

This chain joins TRBV6-2 or TRBV6-3 and TRBJ2-7, with 8 nucleotides matching TRBD1. Material: peripheral blood mononuclear cells (PBMCs), obtained at new diagnosis, from a patient treated with antithyroid drugs. The clonotype originates from a female donor with Graves disease. The CDR3 loop reads CASSEAGTGYEQYF. The CDR3 region has the DNA TGTGCCAGCAGTGAAGCCGGGACAGGCTACGAGCAGTACTTC.